The 20 T cell receptor beta chains presented below share a single source sample, sequenced in a study of OX40 agonist ivuxolimab in advanced cancers. The library came from the immunoSEQ multiplex PCR assay. Imported from immuneACCESS, the table was reduced by TCRdb to in-frame sequences with V and J called. These copies leave out some clones; in studies compared against another copy, an unresolved V gene accounts for under half, and the cause of the remainder is not known. This sample gives roughly 28,000 clones in total; approximately 90% of them show up just once. More than 9% of the sample goes to the ten largest clones. Sequenced here: CD4+ or CD8+ T cells sorted from blood, sampled in a trial of the OX40 agonist ivuxolimab. These receptors were collected from an adult with an advanced solid tumor such as melanoma, head and neck, liver or kidney cancer.

This rearrangement joins TRBV29-1 to TRBJ2-3, with no clear D. Germline V gene lookup returns CDR1 SQVTM and CDR2 ANQGSEA. The V end was cut by 4 bases, the J end by 0 bases, with 11 bases between. The CDR3 consists of 14 residues. CDR3 sequence (DNA): TGCAGCGTTGTGTCCAGATCTAGCACAGATACGCAGTATTTT. Its protein is CSVVSRSSTDTQYF.

The chain has TRBV30 and TRBJ2-1; no reliable D call. V gave up 4 bases and J gave up 0 bases, with 10 bases separating them. Germline lookup yields CDR1 GTSNPN and CDR2 SVGIG (reference sequence). The CDR3 is 14 amino acids. CDR3 nucleotide sequence: TGTGCCTGGACAGGCGTCTACTCCTACAATGAGCAGTTCTTC. Translating gives CAWTGVYSYNEQFF.

The rearrangement joins TRBV27 to TRBJ2-1; a weak D match, TRBD2 (5 bases). Trimming shortened V by 3 bases and J by 6 bases, and 9 bases separated the two germline ends. The CDR3 extends over 13 amino acids. CDR1 and CDR2 from the germline V gene are MNHEY and SMNVEV (reference sequence). In DNA form, the CDR3 reads TGTGCCAGCAGTTTCTCGGACTTCAATGAGCAGTTCTTC. This translates into CASSFSDFNEQFF.

The genes are TRBV4-1 and TRBJ1-5; D might be TRBD1 (5 bases). The germline V and J ends were trimmed by 0 bases and 5 bases, with 14 bases remaining between them. This CDR3 comprises 16 residues. The germline V gene has CDR1 MGHRA and CDR2 YSYEKL. CDR3 loop: CASSQERGGGDQPQHF. DNA of the CDR3: TGCGCCAGCAGCCAAGAGAGGGGCGGGGGGGATCAGCCCCAGCATTTT.

This chain uses TRBV7-8 with TRBJ2-7; D gene unclear. The V and J ends lost 5 bases and 7 bases respectively, with 9 bases between them. CDR1 SGHVS and CDR2 FQNEAQ come from the germline V gene. The CDR3 has 11 amino acids. The CDR3 spells CASSPGLEQYF. The CDR3 DNA sequence: TGTGCCAGCAGCCCCGGGTTGGAGCAGTACTTC.

The rearrangement joins TRBV7-9 to TRBJ2-7; D uncertain. V was clipped by 1 base and J by 6 bases, with 16 bases between them. The CDR3 is 15 amino acids. From germline, CDR1 is SEHNR and CDR2 FQNEAQ (reference sequence). In nucleotides, the CDR3 is TGTGCCAGCAGCTTAGTTCTCCCTGTGGGTGTCGAGCAGTACTTC. As protein: CASSLVLPVGVEQYF.

The chain combines TRBV28 with TRBJ2-2; D may be TRBD1 (5 bases). Germline values: CDR1 MDHEN, CDR2 SYDVKM. This CDR3 region has 15 residues. Between the trimmed V and J ends, which lost 5 bases and 2 bases, there was a span of 12 bases. CDR3 region: CASSPGAVNTGELFF. CDR3 nucleotide sequence: TGTGCCAGCAGTCCTGGGGCGGTCAACACCGGGGAGCTGTTTTTT.

This chain links TRBV7-3 with TRBJ2-3, with TRBD2 matching over 11 bases. CDR3 length: 16 amino acids. The germline CDR1 and CDR2 sequences are SGHTA and FQGTGA. J gave up 5 bases and V 1 base, and 5 bases lay outside the gene matches. CDR3 residues: CASSLSSGGALDTQYF. CDR3 nucleotide sequence: TGTGCCAGCAGCTTAAGTAGCGGGGGGGCCTTAGATACGCAGTATTTT.

The chain combines TRBV6-5 with TRBJ2-7; 9 nucleotides match TRBD1. In germline, CDR1 is MNHEY, CDR2 SVGAGI. This CDR3 comprises 15 residues. V was clipped by 6 bases and J by 5 bases; unmatched bases: 11. The CDR3 here is CASREGTGPLDEQYF. The CDR3 DNA sequence: TGTGCCAGCAGGGAGGGGACAGGGCCACTCGACGAGCAGTACTTC.

The J gene is TRBJ2-2, the V gene TRBV18, with TRBD1 matching 8 bases. The V gene's germline CDR1 is KGHSH and CDR2 LQKENI. The V and J ends lost 8 bases and 2 bases, in that order; junction bases with no gene match: 13. The CDR3 sequence is 17 residues long. In DNA, the CDR3 is TGTGCCAGCCCATCCGTACCGACAGGGGAAAACACCGGGGAGCTGTTTTTT. Translated: CASPSVPTGENTGELFF.

The chain couples TRBV7-3 to TRBJ2-5, with 10 bases matching TRBD2. CDR1 and CDR2 from the germline V gene are SGHTA and FQGTGA. The CDR3 has 15 residues. Trimming took 5 bases from V and 2 from J; bases not matched to a gene: 5. The DNA for the CDR3 is TGTGCCAGCAGCCGAACTAGCGGGGAACAAGAGACCCAGTACTTC. It encodes CASSRTSGEQETQYF.

The chain couples TRBV27 to TRBJ2-7; D remains unclear. The CDR3 totals 13 residues. Germline CDR1 is MNHEY and CDR2 is SMNVEV (reference sequence). V shed 0 bases and J shed 4 bases, with 7 bases lying between them. The chain's CDR3 is CASSLSIEYEQYF. The CDR3 bases are TGTGCCAGCAGTTTATCGATCGAGTACGAGCAGTACTTC.

This chain joins TRBV11-2 and TRBJ2-7; no reliable D call. This CDR3 comprises 13 residues. CDR1 is SGHAT, CDR2 FQNNGV, per germline. V was cut by 1 base and J by 2 bases, with 6 bases left in between. Written as DNA, the CDR3 is TGTGCCAGCAGCTTAGGGGTTCCCTACGAGCAGTACTTC. It translates to CASSLGVPYEQYF.

CDR3: CASSPPLGSSSYEQYF. In DNA, the CDR3 is TGTGCCAGCTCACCACCCCTAGGGAGTAGCTCCTACGAGCAGTACTTC. The rearrangement uses TRBV18 and TRBJ2-7; tentatively, D is TRBD2 (5 bases). V was cut by 0 bases and J by 0 bases, with 12 bases left in between. The length of the CDR3 is 16 residues. Germline V gene sequence: CDR1 KGHSH, CDR2 LQKENI.

The chain employs TRBV5-1 and TRBJ2-1; D not certain. CDR1 is SGHRS, CDR2 YFSETQ, per germline. The CDR3 loop spans 15 amino acids. With 4 bases removed from V and 0 bases from J, the gap between germline ends came to 11 bases. CDR3 DNA: TGCGCCAGCAGCCCGGACGTCTACTCCTACAATGAGCAGTTCTTC. This codes for CASSPDVYSYNEQFF.

The chain combines TRBV14 with TRBJ1-2, with TRBD1 as a possible D gene (6 bases). V was clipped by 0 bases and J by 2 bases, with 10 bases between them. CDR3 size: 15 residues. Germline values: CDR1 SGHDN, CDR2 FVKESK. The DNA of the CDR3 is TGTGCCAGCAGCCAAGATGGGCAGGGGAACTATGGCTACACCTTC. It specifies CASSQDGQGNYGYTF.

The chain combines TRBV27 with TRBJ2-7, with D perhaps matching TRBD1 or TRBD2 (5 bases each). There are 14 residues in the CDR3. V shed 1 base and J shed 5 bases, with 12 bases lying between them. Germline V gene lookup returns CDR1 MNHEY and CDR2 SMNVEV (reference sequence). This chain's CDR3 is CASSLWGTGDEQYF. Written as DNA, the CDR3 is TGTGCCAGCAGTTTATGGGGGACCGGGGACGAGCAGTACTTC.

This sequence joins TRBV4-2 and TRBJ2-2; D is unclear. CDR1 is LGHNA, CDR2 YNFKEQ, per germline. The ends were cut back, 4 bases at V and 2 bases at J, with 5 bases in the middle. This CDR3 is built from 13 residues. CDR3 nucleotides: TGTGCCAGCAGCCTTTCAAACACCGGGGAGCTGTTTTTT. It is translated as CASSLSNTGELFF.

The CDR3 reads CASSLGDFSYNEQFF. In nucleotides, the CDR3 is TGTGCCAGCAGTTTGGGGGACTTCTCCTACAATGAGCAGTTCTTC. The gene calls are TRBV27 and TRBJ2-1; D perhaps matches TRBD2 (6 bases). Trimming cost V 3 bases and J 0 bases, with 9 bases left between them. The CDR3 is 15 residues long. Germline V gene lookup returns CDR1 MNHEY and CDR2 SMNVEV (reference sequence).

The V call is TRBV29-1, the J call TRBJ1-4; D might be TRBD1 (6 bases). The germline gives CDR1 SQVTM, CDR2 ANQGSEA. V was shortened by 0 bases and J by 8 bases, with 13 bases between the two germline ends. The CDR3 consists of 14 residues. CDR3 loop: CSVEDGRGSEKLFF. CDR3 DNA: TGCAGCGTTGAAGATGGCAGGGGAAGCGAAAAACTGTTTTTT.